The 5 T cell receptor beta chains below all came from one sample that was sequenced in a study of blood T cell repertoires in COVID-19. The data were produced by immunoSEQ multiplex PCR, yet TCRdb's version contains in-frame clones alone and is incomplete. The sample contains around 160,000 clones, around 90% of which appear only once. Sequences were obtained from PBMCs or T cells enriched from blood (not recorded which). Receptors originate from a woman in her thirties or forties who had been exposed to COVID-19.

This sequence joins TRBV7-9 and TRBJ1-1; D possibly corresponds to TRBD1 (5 bases). With 2 bases removed from V and 3 bases from J, the gap between germline ends came to 10 bases. Germline V CDR1 and CDR2: SEHNR, FQNEAQ (reference sequence). This CDR3 has 14 amino acids. The DNA for the CDR3 is TGTGCCAGCAGCTTAACAGGTAGGGACACTGAAGCTTTCTTT. As protein: CASSLTGRDTEAFF.

The chain links TRBV3-1 (or the pseudogene TRBV3-2) to TRBJ1-1; D is unclear. Trimming took 6 bases from V and 6 from J, leaving 11 bases between them. Per the germline V gene, CDR1 is LGHDT and CDR2 is YNNKEL (reference sequence). The CDR3 covers 12 residues. CDR3 amino acids: CASSGVSPEAFF. The CDR3 bases are TGTGCCAGCAGTGGAGTCTCGCCTGAAGCTTTCTTT.

The count of this clone is one. This chain links TRBV7-2 with TRBJ2-1; 10 nucleotides agree with TRBD2. CDR3 length: 15 residues. CDR1 and CDR2 (germline): SGHTA, FQGNSA. The V gene end was trimmed by 5 bases and the J gene end by 9 bases; junction bases not matched to a gene: 10. CDR3 nucleotides: TGTGCCAGCAGCCATACTAGCGGGGAAGATGGTGAGCAGTTCTTC. Its protein product is CASSHTSGEDGEQFF.

The gene calls are TRBV27 and TRBJ1-4; TRBD1 matches at 10 bases. This CDR3 is 16 amino acids long. J was trimmed by 8 bases and V by 4 bases; bases with no gene match: 10. Germline CDR1 MNHEY, CDR2 SMNVEV (reference sequence). CDR3 sequence (DNA): TGTGCCAGCAGTTCGCCATCGACAGGGGGCGAAGAAAAACTGTTTTTT. This encodes CASSSPSTGGEEKLFF.

The chain couples TRBV10-3 to TRBJ1-6, with 10 bases identical to TRBD1. The CDR3 runs 13 residues. Germline V gene lookup returns CDR1 ENHRY and CDR2 SYGVKD. Trimming at V came to 6 bases and at J to 11 bases, leaving 4 bases not matched to a gene. The CDR3 loop is CAIRDRGLAPLHF. CDR3 sequence (DNA): TGTGCCATCAGAGACAGGGGGCTGGCACCCCTCCACTTT.